The 6 T cell receptor beta chains below all came from one sample that was sequenced in a study of T cells in localized non-small cell lung cancer. The table came from immunoSEQ multiplex PCR; TCRdb's copy has only in-frame clones and leaves some out. The sample yields about 56,000 clones, just over 85% seen once. The sample here was peripheral blood, taken before any cancer treatment. The receptors here all came from a woman between 35 and 75 years old with stage I lung adenocarcinoma.

This chain uses TRBV2 with TRBJ2-1; 7 bases match TRBD2. Per the germline V gene, CDR1 is SNHLY and CDR2 is FYNNEI. V trimming: 8 bases; J trimming: 0 bases; junction bases outside the gene matches: 7. The CDR3 sequence is 15 residues long. The CDR3 nucleotides are TGTGCCAGCGTAGAGGGCGGGGGCTCCTACAATGAGCAGTTCTTC. Amino acids: CASVEGGGSYNEQFF.

CDR3 residues: CASSTGQGIDTQYF. The CDR3 DNA reads TGTGCCAGCAGCACGGGACAGGGGATAGATACGCAGTATTTT. The chain carries TRBV7-9 and TRBJ2-3; TRBD1 agrees at 10 bases. Germline V gene sequence: CDR1 SEHNR, CDR2 FQNEAQ (reference sequence). With 5 bases clipped from V and 5 bases from J, the junction kept 4 bases outside the gene matches. The CDR3 is 14 residues long.

In its sample, this clone was seen once. CDR3 sequence reads: CASSVQPGINEQYF. In nucleotides, the CDR3 is TGTGCCAGCAGCGTACAGCCGGGGATAAACGAGCAGTACTTC. The genes are TRBV9 and TRBJ2-7; perhaps TRBD2 as D (5 bases). The CDR3 loop spans 14 amino acids. Per germline, CDR1 SGDLS and CDR2 YYNGEE. Trimming removed 1 base from V and 5 bases from J, with 13 bases in between.

This chain connects TRBV19 to TRBJ2-2, with D perhaps being TRBD1 or TRBD2 (6 bases each). V lost 6 bases, J lost 5 bases, and 10 bases lay in between. The CDR3 contains 13 residues. CDR1 is LNHDA, CDR2 SQIVND, per germline (reference sequence). The chain's CDR3 is CASSLGGTGELFF. DNA for the CDR3: TGTGCCAGTAGCTTAGGGGGGACCGGGGAGCTGTTTTTT.

V is TRBV7-2 and J is TRBJ2-7; D is unclear. Germline values: CDR1 SGHTA, CDR2 FQGNSA. This CDR3 region has 11 residues. V lost 8 bases and J lost 7, with 12 bases in between. Here the CDR3 reads CASSVEEEQYF. CDR3 DNA sequence: TGTGCCAGCTCCGTCGAGGAGGAGCAGTACTTC.

Only one count was recorded for this clone. The same CDR3 also results from other DNA sequences found in this sample. V usage is TRBV5-6 and J usage is TRBJ2-7, with D unclear. Germline loops: CDR1 SGHDT, CDR2 YYEEEE. The CDR3 totals 13 residues. V dropped 5 bases and J dropped 4 bases, with 13 bases sitting between them. CDR3 nucleotides: TGTGCCAGCAGTCCGCGTCCGGTTTACGAGCAGTACTTC. It yields the protein CASSPRPVYEQYF. Full variable domain (outside the CDR3, taken from reference TRBV5-6 and TRBJ2-7): DAGVTQSPTHLIKTRGQQVTLRCSPKSGHDTVSWYQQALGQGPQFIFQYYEEEERQRGNFPDRFSGHQFPNYSSELNVNALLLGDSALYLCASSPRPVYEQYFGPGTRLTVT.